Listed below are T cell receptor beta chains from one sample, sequenced in a study of naive and memory T cell subsets. TCRdb re-called the 5' RACE reads with MiXCR, one entry per CDR3 protein. The table shows roughly 48,000 distinct CDR3 sequences, with roughly 4.7% occurring only once. These receptors all come from a female donor in good health. Both conserved end residues are part of each CDR3. The order of the fields is V gene, D gene, clone size, J gene, CDR3 DNA, CDR3 protein. D genes are given only for firm matches. Clone size is given for some rows only: seen once, a few or many times, or a class if the clone is expanded.

TRBV29-1	TRBD2	many	TRBJ2-5	TGCAGCAGCTCGTTGGCGGGAGGTCGCCAAGAGACCCAGTACTTC	CSSSLAGGRQETQYF
TRBV5-1	-	many	TRBJ2-4	TGCGCCAGCAGCTTGATCCCGCGGGACAATAACATTCAGTACTTC	CASSLIPRDNNIQYF
TRBV6-1	-	few	TRBJ2-7	TGTGCCAGCCACCGTGCCGCAGGAGACTCCTACGAGCAGTACTTC	CASHRAAGDSYEQYF
TRBV28	TRBD2	many	TRBJ2-1	TGTGCCAGCAGCACCGGGACTAGCCATGAGCAGTTCTTC	CASSTGTSHEQFF
TRBV29-1	TRBD2	many	TRBJ2-7	TGCAGCGTTGAAAGCGGGACTAGCTTCACCTACGAGCAGTACTTC	CSVESGTSFTYEQYF
TRBV27	-	many	TRBJ1-1	TGTGCCAGCAGTTCCCTGGTGGGCACTGAAGCTTTCTTT	CASSSLVGTEAFF
TRBV5-1	TRBD2	many	TRBJ2-7	TGCGCCAGCAGCGGCCGCACTAGCGGGAGCTCCTACGAGCAGTACTTC	CASSGRTSGSSYEQYF
TRBV6-6	-	many	TRBJ2-7	TGTGCCAGCAGTTACCCGCCAGGTGGGCTTAGGGACGAGCAGTACTTC	CASSYPPGGLRDEQYF
TRBV6-5	-	many	TRBJ2-7	TGTGCCAGCAGTTACCGGACCAAGACGGGCCAGGAACTCCACGAGCAGTACTTC	CASSYRTKTGQELHEQYF
TRBV6-5	-	many	TRBJ1-4	TGTGCCAGCAGTTACTCGCCAGGAGCAACTAATGAAAAACTGTTTTTT	CASSYSPGATNEKLFF
TRBV20-1	TRBD2	many	TRBJ2-7	TGCAGTGCTAGAGGCAGTGGGACTAGCGCTATCTCCTACGAGCAGTACTTC	CSARGSGTSAISYEQYF
TRBV5-1	TRBD2	many	TRBJ2-3	TGCGCCAGCAGCCCCTGGACTAGCGGGAGCGGTAGAGATACGCAGTATTTT	CASSPWTSGSGRDTQYF
TRBV10-3	-	many	TRBJ2-3	TGTGCCATCAGTGCTCGGGGTTCCACAGATACGCAGTATTTT	CAISARGSTDTQYF
TRBV12-3/TRBV12-4	-	-	TRBJ2-1	TGTGCCAGCAGTTTAAGGCAGGGACCAACCAATGAGCAGTTCTTC	CASSLRQGPTNEQFF
TRBV28	TRBD1	many	TRBJ1-5	TGTGCCAGCAGTTTACCCTACCTCCCGGGACAGCTCAATCAGCCCCAGCATTTT	CASSLPYLPGQLNQPQHF
TRBV6-6	TRBD1	few	TRBJ2-2	TGTGCCAGCAGTTTTTACAGGGGAAACACCGGGGAGCTGTTTTTT	CASSFYRGNTGELFF
TRBV20-1	TRBD1	many	TRBJ2-7	TGCAGTGCTAGAGGGACAGGGGGCATCGGCTCCTACGAGCAGTACTTC	CSARGTGGIGSYEQYF
TRBV18	-	many	TRBJ2-7	TGTGCCAGCTCACCAGGTTCGCAGATCTACGAGCAGTACTTC	CASSPGSQIYEQYF
TRBV12-3/TRBV12-4	-	many	TRBJ1-5	TGTGCCAGCGGAATGGATGACCAGCCCCAGCATTTT	CASGMDDQPQHF
TRBV6-5	TRBD1	many	TRBJ2-1	TGTGCCAGCAGGGGACAGGGGGCATACAATGAGCAGTTCTTC	CASRGQGAYNEQFF
TRBV7-9	-	few	TRBJ2-5	TGTGCCAGCAGCCCAGATGCTGGGACCCAGTACTTC	CASSPDAGTQYF
TRBV9	TRBD2	many	TRBJ2-2	TGTGCCAGCAGCGTAGTGGAGCTAGCGGGGGCCGGGGAGCTGTTTTTT	CASSVVELAGAGELFF
TRBV7-2	TRBD1	-	TRBJ2-3	TGTGCCAGCAGCTTAGCAGACAGGGTGGCAGATACGCAGTATTTT	CASSLADRVADTQYF
TRBV14	-	many	TRBJ1-1	TGTGCCAGCAGCCAAGTCGGGACGGTGACCACTGAAGCTTTCTTT	CASSQVGTVTTEAFF
TRBV10-1	-	many	TRBJ1-1	TGCGCCAGCAGTGAGGGGGGACAGAACACTGAAGCTTTCTTT	CASSEGGQNTEAFF
TRBV11-1	TRBD2	many	TRBJ2-2	TGTGCCAGCAAACTAGCGGGCACGAACACCGGGGAGCTGTTTTTT	CASKLAGTNTGELFF
TRBV29-1	TRBD2	many	TRBJ2-7	TGCAGCGTTGTTGGGGCTAGCGGAAGCTCCTACGAGCAGTACTTC	CSVVGASGSSYEQYF
TRBV28	-	many	TRBJ2-7	TGTGCCAGCAGTTTAGCTGCTATGGGCGAGCAGTACTTC	CASSLAAMGEQYF
TRBV6-5	-	many	TRBJ2-1	TGTGCCAGCAGTACCAACGACAGGTACAATGAGCAGTTCTTC	CASSTNDRYNEQFF
TRBV21-1	-	many	TRBJ2-4	TGTGCCAGCAGCAAAGCAAATGGTTCAGGGATGGTCAAAAACATTCAGTACTTC	CASSKANGSGMVKNIQYF
TRBV5-1	TRBD2	few	TRBJ2-2	TGCGCCAGCAGCTTGGTGTGGGCTAGCGGGAGGAACACCGGGGAGCTGTTTTTT	CASSLVWASGRNTGELFF
TRBV20-1	TRBD1	many	TRBJ1-1	TGCAGTGCTAGGACAGGGACTGAAGCTTTCTTT	CSARTGTEAFF
TRBV28	-	many	TRBJ2-1	TGTGCCAGCAAAGTGGACTTCACCTACAATGAGCAGTTCTTC	CASKVDFTYNEQFF
TRBV12-3/TRBV12-4	-	many	TRBJ2-6	TGTGCCAGCAGTTTTCACTCTGGGGCCAACGTCCTGACTTTC	CASSFHSGANVLTF
TRBV5-8	TRBD2	many	TRBJ2-4	TGTGCCAGCAGCTGGGAGCGGGGGGACATAGCCAAAAACATTCAGTACTTC	CASSWERGDIAKNIQYF
TRBV12-3/TRBV12-4	-	many	TRBJ1-1	TGTGCCAGCACTCTCCGCGGCGGGGGGCCCACTGAAGCTTTCTTT	CASTLRGGGPTEAFF
TRBV3-1	TRBD1	-	TRBJ2-7	TGTGCCAGCAGCCCCGACAGGGGCGCCTACGAGCAGTACTTC	CASSPDRGAYEQYF
TRBV19	-	-	TRBJ2-5	TGTGCCAGTAGTATCAGCAGGGCCCAGGAGACCCAGTACTTC	CASSISRAQETQYF
TRBV24-1	TRBD1	many	TRBJ1-2	TGTGCCACCAGTGCACGACAGGGCAGCTATGGCTACACCTTC	CATSARQGSYGYTF
TRBV27	TRBD1	many	TRBJ2-7	TGTGCCAGCAGCTGGGGACAGGGGAGTTCCTACGAGCAGTACTTC	CASSWGQGSSYEQYF
TRBV29-1	-	few	TRBJ2-2	TGCAGCGTTACTGGGGGGGCCCTGAACACCGGGGAGCTGTTTTTT	CSVTGGALNTGELFF
TRBV10-3	-	many	TRBJ2-1	TGTGCCATCAGGGGGAGCTCCTACAATGAGCAGTTCTTC	CAIRGSSYNEQFF
TRBV28	-	few	TRBJ2-7	TGTGCCAGCTTGGGGGACTCGAGCTCCTACGAGCAGTACTTC	CASLGDSSSYEQYF
TRBV20-1	TRBD1	many	TRBJ1-5	TGCAGTGCTAATAACGATCAGGGGGCTAGGCAGCCCCAGCATTTT	CSANNDQGARQPQHF
TRBV28	TRBD1	many	TRBJ2-1	TGTGCCAGCAGTTTGGACAGGGTCGTCGGGGAGCAGTTCTTC	CASSLDRVVGEQFF
TRBV7-9	-	many	TRBJ2-1	TGTGCCAGCAGCCTTAACAGGCAGTACAATGAGCAGTTCTTC	CASSLNRQYNEQFF
TRBV7-2	-	-	TRBJ1-2	TGTGCCAGCAGCTTAGAACAGGTCTCTGGCTACACCTTC	CASSLEQVSGYTF
TRBV5-1	-	many	TRBJ1-1	TGCGCCAGTAGTATGAACACTGAAGCTTTCTTT	CASSMNTEAFF